This T cell receptor (beta chain) stems from a study of tumor-infiltrating lymphocytes in primary liver carcinoma. Background on the study: All patients, whether men or women, fell within 30 to 69 years of age.

Study outcomes and limitations: Merely about 8-25% of top clones occurred in all five tumor regions. The overlap of tumor-adjacent and tumor-blood pairs was smaller than that of tumor region pairs.

Details on this clonotype: Its antigen is currently unknown. A much larger clone differs from this one at a single base, so this may be a read error.

V lost 2 bases, J lost 12 bases, and 29 bases lay in between. CDR1 and CDR2 from the germline V gene are MDHEN and SYDVKM. This CDR3 spans 18 amino acids. The researchers produced TCR beta cDNA from roughly 500 ng total RNA with a constant-region primer. It was through three nested multiplex PCR rounds of slightly modified ARM-PCR that TCR beta libraries arose. The study ran its first two PCR rounds for nine to eleven cycles each, using TRBV1-TRBV30 forward primers and a C-beta reverse primer. TCRdb reprocessed the multiplex PCR reads via MiXCR and lists one record per CDR3 protein. The table lists around 78,000 distinct CDR3 sequences, 71% of them singletons, with approximately 13% in the top ten. Both RNA and DNA were isolated together from around 20-30 mg of bulk tissue that had not been sorted.

This chain joins TRBV28 and TRBJ1-5, with D hard to call. This TCR derives from a woman aged 60 to 75 with primary liver carcinoma and hepatitis B virus infection. Material for sequencing was liver tumor tissue from sampling region 4. This sample's subset: tumor region T4, right-lateral pole. CDR3 sequence reads: CASSLIVTASNIKEHQHF. In DNA, the CDR3 is TGTGCCAGCAGTTTAATTGTAACAGCCAGCAATATTAAGGAGCACCAGCATTTT.